This T cell receptor (beta chain) was sequenced in a study of T cell repertoires in cytomegalovirus infection. Study overall: Matching HLA type and CMV infection were both indicated by public TCR beta signatures. Study outcomes and limitations: Individuals carrying CMV plus the relevant HLA were identified by cumulative frequency of public TCR beta families. Clonotype analysis showed dominance of the ex vivo response by HLA-C-restricted CMV-specific TCR beta clonotypes.

Germline loops: CDR1 SQVTM, CDR2 ANQGSEA. Trimming took 6 bases from V and 0 from J; bases not matched to a gene: 5. The CDR3 totals 14 residues. One entry per CDR3 protein results from TCRdb running MiXCR on the reads. Found here are almost 500,000 distinct CDR3 sequences, approximately 10% of them singletons; the top ten hold about 10%. This clonotype was recorded many times. Its antigen is undetermined. The chain recombines TRBV29-1 with TRBJ1-5, with 7 bases identical to TRBD1. The sequenced material came from PBMCs. The TCR originated in a human donor in good health (CMV status not recorded). Some clones in this sample may be carry-over from other donors' samples. The CDR3 nucleotides are TGCAGCGTCCTGACAGGGTCTAGCAATCAGCCCCAGCATTTT. Protein product: CSVLTGSSNQPQHF.